The entry below describes one T cell receptor (beta chain). Its antigen is as yet unknown. Individual cDNA molecules received unique molecular identifiers. TCRdb reprocessed the 5' RACE reads with MiXCR, giving one entry per CDR3 protein. The sample includes approximately 77,000 distinct CDR3 sequences, 12% seen only once; the top ten take about 14%. The data stem from a study of early T cells in non-severe SARS-CoV-2 infection. Study details: The chains were unpaired, and the sequenced material was bulk RNA from unsorted whole blood.

CDR3 size: 17 residues. Per the germline V gene, CDR1 is LGHDT and CDR2 is YNNKEL (reference sequence). J was trimmed by 1 base and V by 1 base; bases with no gene match: 7. General study findings and limits: The study's VDJdb matching favored anti-spike CD8 responses and missed private and CD4 specificities.

The sequencing used whole blood, collected at baseline. The receptor was derived from an adult who was a healthcare worker with PCR-confirmed SARS-CoV-2 infection or an uninfected control (not recorded which). The donor label of this sample is uncertain. The rearrangement links TRBV3-1 to TRBJ2-1, with TRBD2 matching over 7 bases. CDR3 protein: CASSQGLALSSYNEQFF. As DNA, the CDR3 is TGTGCCAGCAGCCAAGGACTAGCTTTAAGTTCCTACAATGAGCAGTTCTTC.